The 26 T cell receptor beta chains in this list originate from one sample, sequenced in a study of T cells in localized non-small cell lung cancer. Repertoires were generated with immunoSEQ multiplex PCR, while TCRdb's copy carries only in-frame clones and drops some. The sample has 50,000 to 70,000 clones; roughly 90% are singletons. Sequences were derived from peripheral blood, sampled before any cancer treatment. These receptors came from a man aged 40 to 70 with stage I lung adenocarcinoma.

Here the CDR3 DNA reads TGTGCCATCAGTGAATTTAGCGGAACAGGCACAGATACGCAGTATTTT. It translates to CAISEFSGTGTDTQYF. This chain connects TRBV10-3 to TRBJ2-3, with D tentatively TRBD2 (6 bases). The CDR3 extends over 16 amino acids. V was trimmed by 3 bases and J by 1 base, leaving 14 bases between them. CDR1 and CDR2 from the germline V gene are ENHRY and SYGVKD.

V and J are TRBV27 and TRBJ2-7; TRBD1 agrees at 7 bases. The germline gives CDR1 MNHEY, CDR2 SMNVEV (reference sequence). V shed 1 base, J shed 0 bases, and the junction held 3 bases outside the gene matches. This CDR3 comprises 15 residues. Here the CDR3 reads CASSLYGTVSYEQYF. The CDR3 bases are TGTGCCAGCAGTTTATACGGGACAGTCTCCTACGAGCAGTACTTC.

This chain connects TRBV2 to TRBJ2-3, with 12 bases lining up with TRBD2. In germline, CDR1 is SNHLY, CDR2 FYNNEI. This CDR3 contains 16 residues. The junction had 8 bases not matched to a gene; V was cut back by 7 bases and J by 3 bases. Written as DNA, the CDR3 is TGTGCCAGCACCTACCGACTAGCGGGAGAGACAGATACGCAGTATTTT. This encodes CASTYRLAGETDTQYF.

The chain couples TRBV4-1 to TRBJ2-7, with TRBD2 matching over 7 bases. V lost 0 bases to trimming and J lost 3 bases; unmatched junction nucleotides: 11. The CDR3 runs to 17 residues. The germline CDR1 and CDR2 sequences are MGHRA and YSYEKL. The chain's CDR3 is CASSQEGSLAGVYEQYF. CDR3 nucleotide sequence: TGCGCCAGCAGCCAAGAAGGAAGTCTTGCGGGAGTCTACGAGCAGTACTTC.

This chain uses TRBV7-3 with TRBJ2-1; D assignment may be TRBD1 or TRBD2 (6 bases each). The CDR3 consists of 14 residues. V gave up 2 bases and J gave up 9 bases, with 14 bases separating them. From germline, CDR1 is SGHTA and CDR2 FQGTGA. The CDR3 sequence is CASSLGRGGGEQFF. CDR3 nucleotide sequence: TGTGCCAGCAGCTTAGGGAGAGGAGGGGGTGAGCAGTTCTTC.

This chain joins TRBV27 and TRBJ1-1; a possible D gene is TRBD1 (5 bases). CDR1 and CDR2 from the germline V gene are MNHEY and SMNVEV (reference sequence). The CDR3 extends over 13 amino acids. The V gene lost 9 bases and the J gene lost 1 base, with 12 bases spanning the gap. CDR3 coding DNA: TGTGCCAGTGGGTGGGGACCGAACACTGAAGCTTTCTTT. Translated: CASGWGPNTEAFF.

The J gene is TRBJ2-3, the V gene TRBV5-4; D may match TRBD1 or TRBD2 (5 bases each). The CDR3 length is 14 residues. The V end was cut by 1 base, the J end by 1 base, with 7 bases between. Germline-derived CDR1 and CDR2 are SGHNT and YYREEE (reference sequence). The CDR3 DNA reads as TGTGCCAGCAGCTTGAGGGACCGCACAGATACGCAGTATTTT. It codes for CASSLRDRTDTQYF.

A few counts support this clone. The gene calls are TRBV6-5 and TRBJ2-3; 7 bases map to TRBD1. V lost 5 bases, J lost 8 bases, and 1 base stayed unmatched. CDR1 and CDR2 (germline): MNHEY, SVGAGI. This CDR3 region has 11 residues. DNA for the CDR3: TGTGCCAGCAGTCGACAGGGTACGCAGTATTTT. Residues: CASSRQGTQYF.

The CDR3: CASSETGTHEQYF. CDR3 sequence (DNA): TGCGCCAGCAGCGAGACAGGGACACACGAGCAGTACTTC. The rearrangement uses TRBV5-1 and TRBJ2-7; 7 positions match TRBD1. Trimming cost V 4 bases and J 5 bases; bases outside gene matches: 6. Germline CDR1 reads SGHRS; CDR2 reads YFSETQ. CDR3 length: 13 residues.

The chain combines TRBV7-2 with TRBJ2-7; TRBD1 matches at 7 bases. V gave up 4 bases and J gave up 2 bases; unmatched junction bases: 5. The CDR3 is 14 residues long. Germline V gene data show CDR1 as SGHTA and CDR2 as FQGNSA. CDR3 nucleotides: TGTGCCAGCAGCTCGGACCAGGGGGCCTACGAGCAGTACTTC. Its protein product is CASSSDQGAYEQYF.

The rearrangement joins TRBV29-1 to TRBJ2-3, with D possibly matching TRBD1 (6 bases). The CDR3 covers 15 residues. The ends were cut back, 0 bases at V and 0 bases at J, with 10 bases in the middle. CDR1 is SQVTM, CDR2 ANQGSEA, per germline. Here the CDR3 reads CSVEDSGTSTDTQYF. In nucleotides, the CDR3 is TGCAGCGTTGAAGATTCAGGGACAAGCACAGATACGCAGTATTTT.

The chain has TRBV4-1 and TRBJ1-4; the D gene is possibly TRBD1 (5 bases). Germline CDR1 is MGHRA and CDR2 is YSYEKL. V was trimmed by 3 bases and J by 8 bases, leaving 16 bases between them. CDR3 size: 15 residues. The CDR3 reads CASSQIGLGEEKLFF. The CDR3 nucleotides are TGCGCCAGCAGCCAGATAGGCCTGGGGGAGGAAAAACTGTTTTTT.

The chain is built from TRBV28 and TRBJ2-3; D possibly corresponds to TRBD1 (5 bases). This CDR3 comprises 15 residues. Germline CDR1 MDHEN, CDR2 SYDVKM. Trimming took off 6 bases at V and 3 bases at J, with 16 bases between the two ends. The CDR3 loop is CASSDRQLPTDTQYF. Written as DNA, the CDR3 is TGTGCCAGCAGCGATAGACAGCTACCTACAGATACGCAGTATTTT.

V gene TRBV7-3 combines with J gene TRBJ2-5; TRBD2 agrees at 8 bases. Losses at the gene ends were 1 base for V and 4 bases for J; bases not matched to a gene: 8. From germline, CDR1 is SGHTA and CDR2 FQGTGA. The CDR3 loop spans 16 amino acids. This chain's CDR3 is CASSLMGSGSIETQYF. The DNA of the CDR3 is TGTGCCAGCAGCTTAATGGGGAGCGGGAGCATAGAGACCCAGTACTTC.

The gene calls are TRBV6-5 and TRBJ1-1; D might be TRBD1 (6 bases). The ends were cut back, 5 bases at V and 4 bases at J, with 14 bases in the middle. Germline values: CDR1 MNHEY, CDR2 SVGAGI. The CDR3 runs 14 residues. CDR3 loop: CASSRDISSTEAFF. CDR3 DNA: TGTGCCAGCAGTCGGGACATTAGTTCCACTGAAGCTTTCTTT.

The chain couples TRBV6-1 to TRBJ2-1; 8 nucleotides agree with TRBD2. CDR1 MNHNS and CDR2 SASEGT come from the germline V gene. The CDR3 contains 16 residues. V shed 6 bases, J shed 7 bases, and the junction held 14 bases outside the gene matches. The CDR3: CASSEIAGRATNEQFF. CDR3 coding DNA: TGTGCCAGCAGCGAAATAGCGGGGAGGGCTACGAATGAGCAGTTCTTC.

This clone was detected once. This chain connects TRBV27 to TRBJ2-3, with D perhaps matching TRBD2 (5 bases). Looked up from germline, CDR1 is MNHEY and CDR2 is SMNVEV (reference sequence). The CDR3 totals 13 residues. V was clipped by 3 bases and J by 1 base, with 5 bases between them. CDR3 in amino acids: CASSFGGTDTQYF. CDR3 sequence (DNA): TGTGCCAGCAGTTTCGGGGGCACAGATACGCAGTATTTT.

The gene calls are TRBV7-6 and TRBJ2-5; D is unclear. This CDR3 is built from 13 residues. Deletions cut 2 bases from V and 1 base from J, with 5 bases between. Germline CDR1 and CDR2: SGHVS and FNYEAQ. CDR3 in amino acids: CASSLSFQETQYF. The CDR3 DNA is TGTGCCAGCAGCTTATCATTCCAAGAGACCCAGTACTTC.

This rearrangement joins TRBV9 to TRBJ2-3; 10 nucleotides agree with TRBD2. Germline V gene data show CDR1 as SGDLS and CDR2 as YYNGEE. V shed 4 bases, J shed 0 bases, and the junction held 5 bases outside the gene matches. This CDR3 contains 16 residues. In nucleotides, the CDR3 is TGTGCCAGCAGCCTCTCGACTAGCGGGAGCACAGATACGCAGTATTTT. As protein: CASSLSTSGSTDTQYF.

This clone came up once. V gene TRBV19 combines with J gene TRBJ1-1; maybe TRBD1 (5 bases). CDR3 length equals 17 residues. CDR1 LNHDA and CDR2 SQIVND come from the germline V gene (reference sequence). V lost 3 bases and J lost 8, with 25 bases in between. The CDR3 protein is CASSISGDGAPEEEAFF. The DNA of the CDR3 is TGTGCCAGTAGTATTAGCGGCGATGGGGCCCCCGAAGAAGAAGCTTTCTTT.

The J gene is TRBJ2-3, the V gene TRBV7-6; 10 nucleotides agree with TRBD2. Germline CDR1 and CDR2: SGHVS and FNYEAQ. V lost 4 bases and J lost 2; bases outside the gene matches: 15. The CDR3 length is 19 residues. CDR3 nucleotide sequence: TGTGCCAGCAGCTCGACCGGGACTAGCGTACCCTCTGTCACAGATACGCAGTATTTT. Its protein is CASSSTGTSVPSVTDTQYF.

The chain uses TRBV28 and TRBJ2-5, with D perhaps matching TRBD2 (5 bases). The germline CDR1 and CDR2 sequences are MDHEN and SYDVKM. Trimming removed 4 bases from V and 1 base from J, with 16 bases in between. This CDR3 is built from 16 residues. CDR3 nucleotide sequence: TGTGCCAGCAGTTCCCCCGTTCTAGCTGGCCAAGAGACCCAGTACTTC. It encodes CASSSPVLAGQETQYF.

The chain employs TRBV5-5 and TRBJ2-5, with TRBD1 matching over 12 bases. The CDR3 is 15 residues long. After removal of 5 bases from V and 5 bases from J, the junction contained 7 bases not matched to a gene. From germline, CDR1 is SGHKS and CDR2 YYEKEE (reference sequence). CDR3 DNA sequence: TGTGCCAGCAGACGGGACAGGGGGCTTCGTGAGACCCAGTACTTC. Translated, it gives CASRRDRGLRETQYF.

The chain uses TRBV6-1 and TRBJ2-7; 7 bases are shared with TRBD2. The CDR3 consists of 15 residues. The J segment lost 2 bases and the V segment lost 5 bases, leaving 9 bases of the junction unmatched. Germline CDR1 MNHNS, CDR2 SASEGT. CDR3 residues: CASSSSSGYAYEQYF. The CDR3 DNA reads TGTGCCAGCAGTTCGTCTAGCGGTTATGCCTACGAGCAGTACTTC.

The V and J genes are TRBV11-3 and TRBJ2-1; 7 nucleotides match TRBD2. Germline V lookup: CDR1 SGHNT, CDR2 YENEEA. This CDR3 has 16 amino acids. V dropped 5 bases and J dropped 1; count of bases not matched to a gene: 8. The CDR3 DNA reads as TGTGCCAGCAGCGTACGGGACTACGCTTCCTACAATGAGCAGTTCTTC. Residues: CASSVRDYASYNEQFF.

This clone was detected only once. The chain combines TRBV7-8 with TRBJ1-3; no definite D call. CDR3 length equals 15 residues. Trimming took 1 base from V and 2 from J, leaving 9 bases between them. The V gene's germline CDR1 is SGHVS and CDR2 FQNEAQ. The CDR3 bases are TGTGCCAGCAGCTTAGGATATGGGCCTGGAAACACCATATATTTT. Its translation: CASSLGYGPGNTIYF.